A selection of T cell receptor beta chains follows, all from one sample in a study of cytomegalovirus exposure and HLA in healthy donors. The assay was immunoSEQ multiplex PCR, and TCRdb's table has in-frame clones only and misses some. The sample records about 120,000 clones, more than 60% being singletons. Specimen: PBMCs. The origin of the receptors is a man in his forties in good health and CMV-seropositive. The CDR3 runs from the conserved cysteine through the conserved F or W. D genes are given only for firm matches. Size is omitted from some rows. Given values are once, few, many or a class for expanded clones.

TRBD1	.	TRBV5-8	TRBJ1-3	CASSSTGAGNTIYF	TGTGCCAGCAGCTCGACAGGGGCTGGAAACACCATATATTTT
TRBD1	once	TRBV6-6	TRBJ1-2	CASSYRTGGAPGGYTF	TGTGCCAGCAGTTACAGGACAGGGGGCGCCCCGGGGGGCTACACCTTC
TRBD1	.	TRBV29-1	TRBJ2-5	CSVGRDSETQYF	TGCAGCGTTGGCCGGGACAGTGAGACCCAGTACTTC
.	few	TRBV5-1	TRBJ1-1	CASRRVDTEAFF	TGCGCCAGCAGGCGGGTGGACACTGAAGCTTTCTTT
.	.	TRBV27	TRBJ1-2	CASSLERNYGYTF	TGTGCCAGCAGTTTAGAGAGGAACTATGGCTACACCTTC
.	.	TRBV18	TRBJ1-3	CASSPAGLSSGNTIYF	TGTGCCAGCTCACCAGCAGGGCTCAGCTCTGGAAACACCATATATTTT
TRBD1	.	TRBV7-3	TRBJ2-2	CASSPGTGVNTGELFF	TGTGCCAGCAGCCCAGGGACAGGGGTTAACACCGGGGAGCTGTTTTTT
TRBD1	.	TRBV7-3	TRBJ1-2	CASSLPGQGGRGYTF	TGTGCCAGCAGCTTACCTGGGCAGGGGGGCCGTGGCTACACCTTC
TRBD1	.	TRBV6-5	TRBJ1-1	CASSLTGTGNTEAFF	TGTGCCAGCAGTCTTACCGGGACAGGGAACACTGAAGCTTTCTTT
.	.	TRBV6-1	TRBJ1-3	CASSEAVGQRSGNTIYF	TGTGCCAGCAGTGAAGCGGTAGGACAGCGCTCTGGAAACACCATATATTTT
.	.	TRBV27	TRBJ2-7	CACRGSDSYEQYF	TGTGCCTGCAGGGGTAGCGACTCCTACGAGCAGTACTTC
.	.	TRBV4-1	TRBJ1-3	CASSQDRGSGNTIYF	TGCGCCAGCAGCCAAGATCGGGGGTCTGGAAACACCATATATTTT
.	few	TRBV30	TRBJ2-5	CAWSVLRPGQGTQYF	TGTGCCTGGAGTGTACTTCGGCCTGGTCAGGGGACCCAGTACTTC
.	.	TRBV4-2	TRBJ2-7	CASSQVGAGPYEQYF	TGTGCCAGCAGCCAAGTCGGTGCGGGACCCTACGAGCAGTACTTC
TRBD2	few	TRBV9	TRBJ2-5	CASSAKLAPDQETQYF	TGTGCCAGCAGCGCCAAACTAGCGCCAGACCAAGAGACCCAGTACTTC
TRBD2	.	TRBV7-9	TRBJ2-7	CASSKSSASGFYEQYF	TGTGCCAGCAGCAAGAGTTCAGCTAGCGGGTTCTACGAGCAGTACTTC
.	.	TRBV29-1	TRBJ2-3	CSVSSGSTDTQYF	TGCAGCGTCTCATCAGGGTCCACAGATACGCAGTATTTT
TRBD1	.	TRBV10-3	TRBJ2-7	CAISEPTGVGYEQYF	TGTGCCATCAGTGAGCCTACAGGGGTAGGGTACGAGCAGTACTTC
TRBD1	.	TRBV5-6	TRBJ2-5	CASSFFDRAKETQYF	TGTGCCAGCAGCTTCTTTGACAGGGCAAAAGAGACCCAGTACTTC
TRBD2	.	TRBV7-2	TRBJ2-1	CASSLLSSGSRNEQFF	TGTGCCAGCAGCTTGCTCTCTAGCGGGAGTAGAAATGAGCAGTTCTTC
TRBD2	.	TRBV15	TRBJ2-5	CATRGLAGAPYQETQYF	TGTGCCACCCGAGGACTAGCGGGAGCACCGTACCAAGAGACCCAGTACTTC
.	.	TRBV15	TRBJ2-1	CATKAGSYNEQFF	TGTGCCACCAAAGCAGGCTCCTACAATGAGCAGTTCTTC
.	.	TRBV19	TRBJ1-5	CASSFDRTSNQPQHF	TGTGCCAGTTCTTTCGACAGGACTAGCAATCAGCCCCAGCATTTT
TRBD2	.	TRBV13	TRBJ2-1	CASSPRGGASYNEQFF	TGTGCCAGCAGCCCCCGCGGGGGGGCCTCCTACAATGAGCAGTTCTTC
.	.	TRBV30	TRBJ2-7	CAWEGQGRSYEQYF	TGTGCCTGGGAAGGGCAGGGTAGGTCCTACGAGCAGTACTTC
TRBD1	.	TRBV9	TRBJ1-2	CASSVDQGEGYTF	TGTGCCAGCAGCGTAGATCAGGGGGAGGGCTACACCTTC
.	.	TRBV5-1	TRBJ2-7	CASSLRDSGYEQYF	TGCGCCAGCAGCTTGAGAGACAGTGGCTACGAGCAGTACTTC
TRBD1	.	TRBV4-3	TRBJ2-1	CASSPDRGPNEQFF	TGCGCCAGCAGCCCCGACAGGGGGCCCAATGAGCAGTTCTTC
.	.	TRBV6-5	TRBJ1-1	CASFLAQGHSSEAFF	TGTGCCAGCTTCCTAGCTCAGGGACATTCATCAGAAGCTTTCTTT
.	.	TRBV7-6	TRBJ1-4	CASSLHKGDGEKLFF	TGTGCCAGCAGCTTACATAAAGGGGATGGTGAAAAACTGTTTTTT
.	few	TRBV28	TRBJ1-4	CASIGFNEKLFF	TGTGCCAGCATCGGGTTTAATGAAAAACTGTTTTTT
.	.	TRBV29-1	TRBJ1-1	CSVEGRGTEAFF	TGCAGCGTTGAGGGCCGGGGCACTGAAGCTTTCTTT
TRBD2	.	TRBV9	TRBJ2-3	CASSKRGVADTQYF	TGTGCCAGCAGCAAGCGGGGTGTTGCAGATACGCAGTATTTT
TRBD2	.	TRBV6-4	TRBJ2-2	CASSDSVLAGDNTGELFF	TGTGCCAGCAGTGACTCAGTTCTAGCGGGGGACAACACCGGGGAGCTGTTTTTT
.	.	TRBV7-9	TRBJ1-1	CSSSFGNTEAFF	TGTTCCAGCAGCTTCGGGAACACTGAAGCTTTCTTT
TRBD2	.	TRBV9	TRBJ2-3	CASSRLLLAGAYADTQYF	TGTGCCAGCAGCCGCCTCTTGCTGGCGGGAGCGTATGCAGATACGCAGTATTTT
.	.	TRBV30	TRBJ2-7	CAWSPNYRALNEQYF	TGTGCCTGGAGTCCTAACTACAGGGCGTTGAACGAGCAGTACTTC
TRBD1	.	TRBV9	TRBJ1-2	CASSALGQADYGYTF	TGTGCCAGCAGCGCACTAGGACAGGCGGACTATGGCTACACCTTC
.	.	TRBV30	TRBJ2-3	CAWSVRLGTQYF	TGTGCCTGGAGTGTACGACTTGGGACGCAGTATTTT
.	.	TRBV6-5	TRBJ1-6	CASSYAGLNSPLHF	TGTGCCAGCAGTTACGCGGGCCTTAATTCACCCCTCCACTTT